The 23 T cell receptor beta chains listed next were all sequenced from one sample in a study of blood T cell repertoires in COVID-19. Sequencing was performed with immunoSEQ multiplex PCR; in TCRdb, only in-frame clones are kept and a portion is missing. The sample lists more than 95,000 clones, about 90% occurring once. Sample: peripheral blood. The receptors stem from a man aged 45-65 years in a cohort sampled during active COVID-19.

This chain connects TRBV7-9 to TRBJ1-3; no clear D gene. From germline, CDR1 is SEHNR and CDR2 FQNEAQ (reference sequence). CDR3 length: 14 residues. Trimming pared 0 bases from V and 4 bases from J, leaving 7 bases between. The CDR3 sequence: CASSLAEGGNTIYF. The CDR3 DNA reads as TGTGCCAGCAGCTTAGCGGAGGGAGGAAACACCATATATTTT.

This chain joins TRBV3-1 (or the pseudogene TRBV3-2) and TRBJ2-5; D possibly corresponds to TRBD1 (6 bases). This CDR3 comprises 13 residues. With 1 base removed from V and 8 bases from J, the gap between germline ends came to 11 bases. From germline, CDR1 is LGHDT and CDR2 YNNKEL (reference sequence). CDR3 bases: TGTGCCAGCAGCCAAGTGGCTGGGGGCACCCAGTACTTC. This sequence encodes CASSQVAGGTQYF.

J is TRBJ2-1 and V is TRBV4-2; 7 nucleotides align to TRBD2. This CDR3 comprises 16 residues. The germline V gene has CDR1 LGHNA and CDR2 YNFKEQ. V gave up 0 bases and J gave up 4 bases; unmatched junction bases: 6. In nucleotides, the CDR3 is TGTGCCAGCAGCCAAGAAACTCGCGGGGGATACAATGAGCAGTTCTTC. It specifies CASSQETRGGYNEQFF.

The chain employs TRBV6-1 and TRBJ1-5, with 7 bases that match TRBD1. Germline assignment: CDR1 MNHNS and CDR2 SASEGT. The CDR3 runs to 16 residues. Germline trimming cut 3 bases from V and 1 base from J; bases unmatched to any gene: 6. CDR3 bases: TGTGCCAGCAGTGAGGGGACAGCAGCGAGCAATCAGCCCCAGCATTTT. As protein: CASSEGTAASNQPQHF.

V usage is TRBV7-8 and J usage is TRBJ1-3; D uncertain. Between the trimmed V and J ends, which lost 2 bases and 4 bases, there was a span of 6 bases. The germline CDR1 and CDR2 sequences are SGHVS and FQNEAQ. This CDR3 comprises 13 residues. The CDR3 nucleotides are TGTGCCAGCAGCTTAAGGGAGGGAAACACCATATATTTT. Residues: CASSLREGNTIYF.

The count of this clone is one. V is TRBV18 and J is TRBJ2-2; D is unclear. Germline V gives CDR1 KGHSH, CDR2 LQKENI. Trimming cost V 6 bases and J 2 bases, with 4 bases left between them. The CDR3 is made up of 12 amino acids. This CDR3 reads CASSGNTGELFF. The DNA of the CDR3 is TGTGCCAGCTCTGGCAACACCGGGGAGCTGTTTTTT.

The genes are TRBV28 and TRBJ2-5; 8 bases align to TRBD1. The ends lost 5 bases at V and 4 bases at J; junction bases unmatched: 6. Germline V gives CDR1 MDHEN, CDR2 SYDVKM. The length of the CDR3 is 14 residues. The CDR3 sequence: CASSVGTGGETQYF. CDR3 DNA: TGTGCCAGCAGTGTAGGTACAGGGGGAGAGACCCAGTACTTC.

The CDR3 DNA reads as TGTGCCAGCAGACAGAGTGTTGATTCACCCCTCCACTTT. As protein: CASRQSVDSPLHF. This chain connects TRBV6-8 to TRBJ1-6; D gene uncertain. This CDR3 contains 13 residues. Between the trimmed V and J ends, which lost 6 bases and 8 bases, there was a span of 11 bases. Germline lookup yields CDR1 MNHGY and CDR2 SAAAGT.

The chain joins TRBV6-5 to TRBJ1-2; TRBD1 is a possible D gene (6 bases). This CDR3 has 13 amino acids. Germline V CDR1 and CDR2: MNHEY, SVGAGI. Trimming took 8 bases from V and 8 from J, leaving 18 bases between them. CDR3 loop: CASGSGEGKGYTF. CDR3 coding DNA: TGTGCCAGCGGTTCAGGGGAGGGGAAAGGCTACACCTTC.

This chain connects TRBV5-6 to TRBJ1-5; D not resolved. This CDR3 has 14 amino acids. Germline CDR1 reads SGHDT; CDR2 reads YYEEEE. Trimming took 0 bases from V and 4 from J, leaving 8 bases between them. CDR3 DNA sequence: TGTGCCAGCAGCTTGGAGCGGGGAAATCAGCCCCAGCATTTT. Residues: CASSLERGNQPQHF. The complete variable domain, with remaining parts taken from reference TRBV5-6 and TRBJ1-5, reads DAGVTQSPTHLIKTRGQQVTLRCSPKSGHDTVSWYQQALGQGPQFIFQYYEEEERQRGNFPDRFSGHQFPNYSSELNVNALLLGDSALYLCASSLERGNQPQHFGDGTRLSIL.

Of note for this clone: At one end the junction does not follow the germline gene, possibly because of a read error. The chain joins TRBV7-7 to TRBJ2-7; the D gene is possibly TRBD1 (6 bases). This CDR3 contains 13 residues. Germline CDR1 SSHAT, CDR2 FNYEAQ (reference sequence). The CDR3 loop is CASSFSGEREQYF. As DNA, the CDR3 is TGTGCTAGCAGCTTTTCAGGGGAGAGAGAGCAGTACTTC.

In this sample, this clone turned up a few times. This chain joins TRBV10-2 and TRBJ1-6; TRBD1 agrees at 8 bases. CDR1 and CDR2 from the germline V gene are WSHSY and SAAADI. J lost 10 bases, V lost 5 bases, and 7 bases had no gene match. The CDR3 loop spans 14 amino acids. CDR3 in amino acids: CASSWGQAVSPLHF. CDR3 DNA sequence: TGCGCCAGCAGTTGGGGACAGGCCGTGTCACCCCTCCACTTT.

CDR3 protein: CASSSRSTSTDTQYF. CDR3 coding DNA: TGCGCCAGCAGCTCACGTTCTACTAGCACAGATACGCAGTATTTT. J is TRBJ2-3 and V is TRBV5-1; D gene uncertain. This CDR3 has 15 amino acids. The ends were cut back, 3 bases at V and 0 bases at J, with 11 bases in the middle. Per the germline V gene, CDR1 is SGHRS and CDR2 is YFSETQ.

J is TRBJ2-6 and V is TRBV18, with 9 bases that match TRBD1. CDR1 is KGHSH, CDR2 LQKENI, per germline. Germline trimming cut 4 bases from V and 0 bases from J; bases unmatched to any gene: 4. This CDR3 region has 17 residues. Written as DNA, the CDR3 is TGTGCCAGCTCACAGACAGGGGGGAGCTCTGGGGCCAACGTCCTGACTTTC. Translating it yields CASSQTGGSSGANVLTF.

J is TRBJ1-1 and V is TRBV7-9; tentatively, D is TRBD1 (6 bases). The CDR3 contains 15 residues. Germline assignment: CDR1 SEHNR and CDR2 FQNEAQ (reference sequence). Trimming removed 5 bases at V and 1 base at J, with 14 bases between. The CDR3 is CASSVMGRGNTEAFF. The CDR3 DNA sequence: TGTGCCAGCAGCGTTATGGGCAGGGGGAACACTGAAGCTTTCTTT.

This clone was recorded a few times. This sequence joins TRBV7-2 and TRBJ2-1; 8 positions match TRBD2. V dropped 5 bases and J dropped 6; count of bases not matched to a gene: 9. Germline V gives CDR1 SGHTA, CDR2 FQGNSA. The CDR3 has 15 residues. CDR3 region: CASSPRGAGGNEQFF. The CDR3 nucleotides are TGTGCCAGCAGCCCGCGGGGGGCGGGAGGCAATGAGCAGTTCTTC. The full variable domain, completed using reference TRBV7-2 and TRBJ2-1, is GAGVSQSPSNKVTEKGKDVELRCDPISGHTALYWYRQSLGQGLEFLIYFQGNSAPDKSGLPSDRFSAERTGGSVSTLTIQRTQQEDSAVYLCASSPRGAGGNEQFFGPGTRLTVL.

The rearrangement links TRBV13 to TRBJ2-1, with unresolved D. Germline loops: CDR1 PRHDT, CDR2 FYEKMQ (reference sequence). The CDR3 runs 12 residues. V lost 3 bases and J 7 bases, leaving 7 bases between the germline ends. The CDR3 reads CASSFRLNEQFF. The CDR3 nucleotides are TGTGCCAGCAGCTTCCGGTTGAATGAGCAGTTCTTC.

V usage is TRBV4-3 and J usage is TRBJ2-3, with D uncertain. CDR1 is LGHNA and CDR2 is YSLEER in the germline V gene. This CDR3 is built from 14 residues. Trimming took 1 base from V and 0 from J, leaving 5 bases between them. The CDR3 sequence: CASSQVGSTDTQYF. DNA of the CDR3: TGCGCCAGCAGCCAAGTCGGTAGCACAGATACGCAGTATTTT.

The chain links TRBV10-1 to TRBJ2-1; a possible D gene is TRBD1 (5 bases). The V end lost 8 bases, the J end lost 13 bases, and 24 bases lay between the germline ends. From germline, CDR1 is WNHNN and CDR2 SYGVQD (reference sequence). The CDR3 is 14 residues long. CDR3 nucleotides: TGCGCCAGCGCTGTGTCTTCTTCAGGGCCCGGACAGTTCTTC. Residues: CASAVSSSGPGQFF.

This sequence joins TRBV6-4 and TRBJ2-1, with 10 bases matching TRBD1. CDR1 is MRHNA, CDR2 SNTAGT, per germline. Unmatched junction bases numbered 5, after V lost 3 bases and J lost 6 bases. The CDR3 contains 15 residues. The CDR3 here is CASSETGTGVNEQFF. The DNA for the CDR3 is TGTGCCAGCAGTGAAACCGGGACAGGGGTCAATGAGCAGTTCTTC.

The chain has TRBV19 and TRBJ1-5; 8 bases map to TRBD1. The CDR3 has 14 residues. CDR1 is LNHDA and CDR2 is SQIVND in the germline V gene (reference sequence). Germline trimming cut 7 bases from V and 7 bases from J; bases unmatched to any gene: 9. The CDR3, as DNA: TGTGCCAGTACTTCCAGACAGGGGAGACAGCCCCAGCATTTT. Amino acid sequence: CASTSRQGRQPQHF.

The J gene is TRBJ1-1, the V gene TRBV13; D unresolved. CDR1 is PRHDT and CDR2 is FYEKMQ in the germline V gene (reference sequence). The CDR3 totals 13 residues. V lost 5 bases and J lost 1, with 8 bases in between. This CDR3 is CASSRTGNTEAFF. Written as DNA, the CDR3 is TGTGCCAGCAGCAGAACCGGGAACACTGAAGCTTTCTTT.

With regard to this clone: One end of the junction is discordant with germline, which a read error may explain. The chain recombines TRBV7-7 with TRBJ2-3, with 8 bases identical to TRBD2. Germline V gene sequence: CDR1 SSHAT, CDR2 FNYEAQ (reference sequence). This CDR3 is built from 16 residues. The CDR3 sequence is CASSINPGGGLDTQYF. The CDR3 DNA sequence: TGTGCTAGCAGCATAAACCCCGGGGGGGGGCTAGATACGCAGTATTTT.